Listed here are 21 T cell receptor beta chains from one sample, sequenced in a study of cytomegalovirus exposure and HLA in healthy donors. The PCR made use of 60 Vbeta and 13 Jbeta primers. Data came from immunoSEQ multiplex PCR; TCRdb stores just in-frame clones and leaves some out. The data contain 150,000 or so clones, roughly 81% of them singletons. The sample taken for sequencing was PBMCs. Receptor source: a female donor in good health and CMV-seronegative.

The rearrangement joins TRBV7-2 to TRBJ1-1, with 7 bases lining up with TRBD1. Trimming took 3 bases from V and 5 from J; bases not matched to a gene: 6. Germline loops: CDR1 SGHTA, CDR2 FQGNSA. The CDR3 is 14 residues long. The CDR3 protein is CASSFYRGKTEAFF. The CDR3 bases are TGTGCCAGCAGCTTTTACAGGGGAAAAACTGAAGCTTTCTTT.

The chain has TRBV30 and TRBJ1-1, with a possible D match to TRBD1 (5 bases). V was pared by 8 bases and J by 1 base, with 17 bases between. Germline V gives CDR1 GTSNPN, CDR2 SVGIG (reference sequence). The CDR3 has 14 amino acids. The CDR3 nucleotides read TGTGCCCTACAGGTGTCCCCTAGGAACACTGAAGCTTTCTTT. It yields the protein CALQVSPRNTEAFF.

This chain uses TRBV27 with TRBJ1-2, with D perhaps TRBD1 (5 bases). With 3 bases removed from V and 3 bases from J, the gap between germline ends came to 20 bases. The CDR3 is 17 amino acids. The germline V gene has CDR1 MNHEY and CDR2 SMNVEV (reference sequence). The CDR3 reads CASSFSVRGWDYYGYTF. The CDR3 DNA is TGTGCCAGCAGTTTCTCCGTGAGGGGTTGGGACTACTATGGCTACACCTTC.

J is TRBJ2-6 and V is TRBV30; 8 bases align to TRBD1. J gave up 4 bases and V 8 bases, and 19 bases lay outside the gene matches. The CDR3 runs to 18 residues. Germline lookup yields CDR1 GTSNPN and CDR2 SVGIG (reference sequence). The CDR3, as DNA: TGTGCCCGCCTTGGGACGGGACAGGTAGGATCCGGGGCCAACGTCCTGACTTTC. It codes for CARLGTGQVGSGANVLTF.

The CDR3 DNA follows: TGCAGCATTCGGACAGGGAACCTCGATGAGCAGTTCTTC. This translates into CSIRTGNLDEQFF. The rearrangement links TRBV29-1 to TRBJ2-1; 8 nucleotides match TRBD1. This CDR3 has 13 amino acids. V lost 8 bases and J lost 8; bases outside the gene matches: 11. Germline assignment: CDR1 SQVTM and CDR2 ANQGSEA.

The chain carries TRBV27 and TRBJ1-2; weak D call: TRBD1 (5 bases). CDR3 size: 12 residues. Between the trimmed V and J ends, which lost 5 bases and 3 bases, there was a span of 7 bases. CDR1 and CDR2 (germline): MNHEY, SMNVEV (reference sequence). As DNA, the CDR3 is TGTGCCAGCAGTGCGGGGGACTATGGCTACACCTTC. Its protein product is CASSAGDYGYTF.

In DNA, the CDR3 is TGTGCCAGCAGCTTGCCCCTAGCGGCGGACAATGAGCAGTTCTTC. Residues: CASSLPLAADNEQFF. The chain links TRBV5-6 to TRBJ2-1; TRBD2 matches 7 bases. CDR1 and CDR2 from the germline V gene are SGHDT and YYEEEE. The CDR3 loop spans 15 amino acids. The J segment lost 5 bases and the V segment lost 1 base, leaving 6 bases of the junction unmatched.

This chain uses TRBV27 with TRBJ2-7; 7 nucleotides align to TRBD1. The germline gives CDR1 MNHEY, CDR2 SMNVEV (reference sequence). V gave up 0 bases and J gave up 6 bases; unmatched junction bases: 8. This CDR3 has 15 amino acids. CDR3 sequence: CASSLSETGSFEQYF. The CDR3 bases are TGTGCCAGCAGTTTATCAGAGACAGGGAGTTTCGAGCAGTACTTC.

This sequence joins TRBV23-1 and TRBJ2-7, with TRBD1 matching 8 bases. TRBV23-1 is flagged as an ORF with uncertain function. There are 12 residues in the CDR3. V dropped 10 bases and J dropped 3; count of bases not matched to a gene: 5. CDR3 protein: CATTGGYYEQYF. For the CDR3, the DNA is TGCGCCACAACAGGGGGTTACTACGAGCAGTACTTC.

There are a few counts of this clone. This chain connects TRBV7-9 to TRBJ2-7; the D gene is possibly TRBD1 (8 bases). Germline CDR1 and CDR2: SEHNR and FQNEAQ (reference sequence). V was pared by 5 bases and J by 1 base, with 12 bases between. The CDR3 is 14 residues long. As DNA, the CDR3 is TGTGCCAGCAGCCCACAGGGGGGGTCCTACGAGCAGTACTTC. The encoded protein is CASSPQGGSYEQYF.

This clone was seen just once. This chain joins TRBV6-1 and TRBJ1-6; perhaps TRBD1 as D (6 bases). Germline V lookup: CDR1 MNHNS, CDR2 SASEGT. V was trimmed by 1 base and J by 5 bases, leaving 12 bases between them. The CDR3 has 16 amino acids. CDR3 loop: CASSEVAGANNSPLHF. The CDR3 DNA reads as TGTGCCAGCAGTGAAGTGGCAGGGGCTAATAATTCACCCCTCCACTTT.

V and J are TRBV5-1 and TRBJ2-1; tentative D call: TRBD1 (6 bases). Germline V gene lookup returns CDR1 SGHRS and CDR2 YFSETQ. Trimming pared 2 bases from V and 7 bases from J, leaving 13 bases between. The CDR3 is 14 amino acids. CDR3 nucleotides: TGCGCCAGCAGCTTTCACGCAGGGGTGAATGAGCAGTTCTTC. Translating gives CASSFHAGVNEQFF.

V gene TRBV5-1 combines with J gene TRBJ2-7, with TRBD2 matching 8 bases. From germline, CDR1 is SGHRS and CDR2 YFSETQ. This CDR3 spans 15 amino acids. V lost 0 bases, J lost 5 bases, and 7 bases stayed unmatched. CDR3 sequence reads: CASSLATGGPNEQYF. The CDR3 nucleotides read TGCGCCAGCAGCTTGGCGACGGGGGGGCCCAACGAGCAGTACTTC.

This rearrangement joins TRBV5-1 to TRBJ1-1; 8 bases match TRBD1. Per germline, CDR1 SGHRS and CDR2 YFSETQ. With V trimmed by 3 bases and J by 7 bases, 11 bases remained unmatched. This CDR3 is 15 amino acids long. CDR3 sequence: CASSSPSQGAGEAFF. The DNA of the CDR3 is TGCGCCAGCAGCTCTCCGAGCCAGGGGGCCGGTGAAGCTTTCTTT.

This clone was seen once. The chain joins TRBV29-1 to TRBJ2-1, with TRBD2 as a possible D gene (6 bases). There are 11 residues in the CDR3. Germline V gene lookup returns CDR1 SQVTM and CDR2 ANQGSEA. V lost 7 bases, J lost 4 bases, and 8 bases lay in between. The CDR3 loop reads CSGDWYNEQFF. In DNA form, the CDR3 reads TGCAGCGGGGACTGGTACAATGAGCAGTTCTTC.

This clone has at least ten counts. The CDR3 sequence is CASSFNRDKYF. In DNA form, the CDR3 reads TGTGCCAGCAGCTTCAACCGGGACAAGTACTTC. The genes are TRBV5-6 and TRBJ2-7; tentatively, D is TRBD1 (6 bases). The V end was cut by 2 bases, the J end by 11 bases, with 11 bases between. The length of the CDR3 is 11 residues. Per germline, CDR1 SGHDT and CDR2 YYEEEE. The full variable domain, its missing parts supplied by reference TRBV5-6 and TRBJ2-7, is DAGVTQSPTHLIKTRGQQVTLRCSPKSGHDTVSWYQQALGQGPQFIFQYYEEEERQRGNFPDRFSGHQFPNYSSELNVNALLLGDSALYLCASSFNRDKYFGPGTRLTVT.

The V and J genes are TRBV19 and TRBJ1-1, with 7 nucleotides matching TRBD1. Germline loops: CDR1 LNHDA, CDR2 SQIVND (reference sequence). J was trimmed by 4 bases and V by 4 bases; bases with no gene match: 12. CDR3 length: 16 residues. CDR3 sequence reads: CASSTKAGGWGTEAFF. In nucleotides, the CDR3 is TGTGCCAGTAGTACGAAGGCAGGGGGTTGGGGCACTGAAGCTTTCTTT. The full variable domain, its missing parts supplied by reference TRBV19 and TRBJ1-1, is DGGITQSPKYLFRKEGQNVTLSCEQNLNHDAMYWYRQDPGQGLRLIYYSQIVNDFQKGDIAEGYSVSREKKESFPLTVTSAQKNPTAFYLCASSTKAGGWGTEAFFGQGTRLTVV.

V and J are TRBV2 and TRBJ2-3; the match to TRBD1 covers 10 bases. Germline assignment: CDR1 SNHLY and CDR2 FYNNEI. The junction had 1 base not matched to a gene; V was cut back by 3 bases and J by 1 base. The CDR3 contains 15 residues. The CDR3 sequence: CASSEGQGRTDTQYF. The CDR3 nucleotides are TGTGCCAGCAGTGAGGGACAGGGGCGCACAGATACGCAGTATTTT.

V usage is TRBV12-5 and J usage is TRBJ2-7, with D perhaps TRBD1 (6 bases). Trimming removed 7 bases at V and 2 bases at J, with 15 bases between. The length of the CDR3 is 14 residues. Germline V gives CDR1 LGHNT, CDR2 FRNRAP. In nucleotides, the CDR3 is TGTGCTAGTGACACCCCCAGGGGTCCCTACGAGCAGTACTTC. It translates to CASDTPRGPYEQYF.

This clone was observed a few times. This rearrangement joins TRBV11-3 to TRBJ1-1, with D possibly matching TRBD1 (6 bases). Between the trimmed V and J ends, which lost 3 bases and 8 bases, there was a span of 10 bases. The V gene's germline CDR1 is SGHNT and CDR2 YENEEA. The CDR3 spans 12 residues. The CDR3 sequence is CASSFGRGEAFF. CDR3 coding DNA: TGTGCCAGCAGCTTCGGCAGGGGAGAAGCTTTCTTT.

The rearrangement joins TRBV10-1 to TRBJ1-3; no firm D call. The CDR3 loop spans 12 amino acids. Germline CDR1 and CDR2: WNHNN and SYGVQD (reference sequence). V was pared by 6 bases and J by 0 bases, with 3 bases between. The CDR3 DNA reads TGCGCCAGCAGCAACTCTGGAAACACCATATATTTT. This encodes CASSNSGNTIYF.